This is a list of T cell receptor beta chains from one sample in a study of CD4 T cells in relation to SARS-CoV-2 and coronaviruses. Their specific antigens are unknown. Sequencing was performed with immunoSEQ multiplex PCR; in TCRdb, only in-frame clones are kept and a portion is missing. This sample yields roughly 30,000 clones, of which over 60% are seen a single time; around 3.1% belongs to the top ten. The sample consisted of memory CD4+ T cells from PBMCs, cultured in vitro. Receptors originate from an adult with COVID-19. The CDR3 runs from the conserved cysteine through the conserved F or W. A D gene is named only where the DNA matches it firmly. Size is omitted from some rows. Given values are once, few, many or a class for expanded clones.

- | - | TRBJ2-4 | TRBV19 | CASSRGGTSKNIQYF | TGTGCCAGTAGTAGAGGGGGAACCTCCAAAAACATTCAGTACTTC
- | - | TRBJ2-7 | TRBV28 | CASRNPPGKFYSYEQYF | TGTGCCAGCAGAAACCCACCGGGAAAATTCTACTCCTACGAGCAGTACTTC
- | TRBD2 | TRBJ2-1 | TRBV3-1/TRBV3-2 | CASGLAGGSIYNEQFF | TGTGCCAGCGGACTAGCGGGAGGATCAATTTACAATGAGCAGTTCTTC
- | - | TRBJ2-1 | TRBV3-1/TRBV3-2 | CASSQDLRRASNEQFF | TGTGCCAGCAGCCAAGATCTCCGGAGGGCATCCAATGAGCAGTTCTTC
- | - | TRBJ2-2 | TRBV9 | CASSVVGGRNTGELFF | TGTGCCAGCAGCGTAGTAGGGGGACGCAACACCGGGGAGCTGTTTTTT
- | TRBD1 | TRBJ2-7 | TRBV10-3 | CAISEPEATGGLDEQYF | TGTGCCATCAGTGAGCCCGAAGCGACAGGGGGCTTAGACGAGCAGTACTTC
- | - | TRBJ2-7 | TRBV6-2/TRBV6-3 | CASSPGAGEQYF | TGTGCCAGCAGCCCAGGGGCGGGCGAGCAGTACTTC
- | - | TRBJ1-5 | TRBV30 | CAWARSNQPQHF | TGTGCCTGGGCCAGGAGCAATCAGCCCCAGCATTTT
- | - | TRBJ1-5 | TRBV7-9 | CASSPGLDGSNQPQHF | TGTGCCAGCAGCCCCGGCCTGGACGGTAGCAATCAGCCCCAGCATTTT
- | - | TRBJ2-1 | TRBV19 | CASSMLANEQFF | TGTGCCAGTAGTATGTTGGCTAATGAGCAGTTCTTC
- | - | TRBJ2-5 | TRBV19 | CASSMRTALLQETQYF | TGTGCCAGTAGTATGAGGACAGCGCTGCTTCAAGAGACCCAGTACTTC
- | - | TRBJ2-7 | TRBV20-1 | CSAPGLYEQYF | TGCAGTGCTCCGGGACTCTACGAGCAGTACTTC
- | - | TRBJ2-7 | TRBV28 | CASSLLVQGRYEQYF | TGTGCCAGCAGTTTATTGGTACAGGGTCGCTACGAGCAGTACTTC
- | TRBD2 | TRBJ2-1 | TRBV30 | CAWARLAGEMNEQFF | TGTGCCTGGGCACGCTTAGCGGGAGAAATGAATGAGCAGTTCTTC
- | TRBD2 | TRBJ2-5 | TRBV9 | CASSVGRTSGTETQYF | TGTGCCAGCAGCGTAGGGCGGACTAGCGGGACCGAGACCCAGTACTTC
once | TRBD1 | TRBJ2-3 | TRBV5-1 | CASSLGTGGRGTDTQYF | TGCGCCAGCAGCTTGGGAACAGGGGGTCGCGGCACAGATACGCAGTATTTT
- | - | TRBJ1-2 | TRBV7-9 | CASSLEQAGEWRDYGYTF | TGTGCCAGCAGCTTAGAACAGGCAGGGGAGTGGAGAGACTATGGCTACACCTTC
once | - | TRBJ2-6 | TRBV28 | CASSPVKYGISGANVLTF | TGTGCCAGCAGCCCCGTTAAGTATGGGATCTCTGGGGCCAACGTCCTGACTTTC
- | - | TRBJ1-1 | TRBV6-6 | CASSLVWNTEAFF | TGTGCCAGCAGTCTCGTCTGGAACACTGAAGCTTTCTTT
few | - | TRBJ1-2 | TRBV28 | CASTPSADYGYTF | TGTGCCAGCACCCCCTCTGCGGACTATGGCTACACCTTC
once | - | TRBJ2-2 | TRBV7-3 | CASSYRSLPEGGELFF | TGTGCCAGCAGCTATCGGAGCCTACCCGAAGGGGGGGAGCTGTTTTTT
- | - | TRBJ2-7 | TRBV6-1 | CASSDRGASTKQYF | TGTGCCAGCAGTGACAGGGGAGCCTCTACGAAGCAGTACTTC
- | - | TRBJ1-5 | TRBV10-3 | CAISEFGENSNQPQHF | TGTGCCATCAGTGAATTCGGAGAGAATAGCAATCAGCCCCAGCATTTT
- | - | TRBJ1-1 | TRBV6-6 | CASSYPKNPVNTEAFF | TGTGCCAGCAGTTACCCGAAAAATCCGGTGAACACTGAAGCTTTCTTT
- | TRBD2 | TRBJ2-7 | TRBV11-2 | CASSFGAGGEQYF | TGTGCCAGCAGCTTTGGGGCGGGGGGCGAGCAGTACTTC
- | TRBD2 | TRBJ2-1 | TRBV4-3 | CASSHLPGGFNEQFF | TGCGCCAGCAGCCACCTACCGGGAGGGTTCAATGAGCAGTTCTTC
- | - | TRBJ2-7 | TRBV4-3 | CASSHTTAYEQYF | TGCGCCAGCAGCCATACGACAGCCTACGAGCAGTACTTC
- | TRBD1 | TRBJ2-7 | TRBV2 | CASRGGTGPYEQYF | TGTGCCAGCAGGGGGGGGACAGGGCCCTACGAGCAGTACTTC
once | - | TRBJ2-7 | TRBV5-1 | CASSLEGRGAFYEQYF | TGCGCCAGCAGCTTGGAGGGGCGCGGGGCCTTCTACGAGCAGTACTTC
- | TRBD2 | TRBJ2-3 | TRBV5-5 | CASSLWLAGITDTQYF | TGTGCCAGCAGCTTGTGGCTAGCGGGAATCACAGATACGCAGTATTTT
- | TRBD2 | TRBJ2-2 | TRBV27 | CASSFGTSGSFYTGELFF | TGTGCCAGCAGTTTCGGGACTAGCGGGAGTTTTTACACCGGGGAGCTGTTTTTT
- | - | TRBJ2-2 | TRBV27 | CASTPGTHNTGELFF | TGTGCCAGCACTCCCGGGACACACAACACCGGGGAGCTGTTTTTT
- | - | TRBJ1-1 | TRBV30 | CAWSVSSGSVVEAFF | TGTGCCTGGAGTGTATCATCAGGGAGTGTTGTTGAAGCTTTCTTT
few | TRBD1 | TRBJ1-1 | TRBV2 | CASSEAAAGGRTEAFF | TGTGCCAGCAGTGAAGCGGCGGCAGGGGGGAGGACTGAAGCTTTCTTT
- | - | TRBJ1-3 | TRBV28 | CASTSLGRSRSGNTIYF | TGTGCCAGCACCTCCCTGGGACGTTCCCGCTCTGGAAACACCATATATTTT
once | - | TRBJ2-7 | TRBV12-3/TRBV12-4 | CASSLVIYEQYF | TGTGCCAGCAGTTTAGTAATCTACGAGCAGTACTTC
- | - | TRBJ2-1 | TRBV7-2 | CASSLGPGSYNEQFF | TGTGCCAGCAGCTTAGGTCCGGGCTCCTACAATGAGCAGTTCTTC
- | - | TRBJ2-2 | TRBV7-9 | CASTSSPTGELFF | TGTGCCAGCACCTCCTCTCCCACCGGGGAGCTGTTTTTT
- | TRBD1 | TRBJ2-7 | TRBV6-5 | CASSRGQTEQYF | TGTGCCAGCAGCCGGGGACAGACCGAGCAGTACTTC
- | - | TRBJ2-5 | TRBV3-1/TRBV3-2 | CASSQDSPKGQETQYF | TGTGCCAGCAGCCAAGATTCGCCGAAGGGGCAAGAGACCCAGTACTTC
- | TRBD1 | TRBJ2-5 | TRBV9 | CASSPGTVTQETQYF | TGTGCCAGCAGCCCGGGGACAGTTACCCAAGAGACCCAGTACTTC
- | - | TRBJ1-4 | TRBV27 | CASSLFGATNEKLFF | TGTGCCAGCAGTTTATTCGGGGCTACTAATGAAAAACTGTTTTTT
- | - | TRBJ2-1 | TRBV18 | CASSPPSQGGNEQFF | TGTGCCAGCTCACCACCGTCACAGGGTGGCAATGAGCAGTTCTTC
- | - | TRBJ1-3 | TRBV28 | CASSLRVFSSGNTIYF | TGTGCCAGCAGTTTAAGGGTCTTTTCCTCTGGAAACACCATATATTTT
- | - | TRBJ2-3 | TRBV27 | CASSPNLGTEFMNTQYF | TGTGCCAGCAGTCCAAACCTTGGGACCGAGTTTATGAATACGCAGTATTTT
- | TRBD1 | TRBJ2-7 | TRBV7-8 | CASSIGQGDLYEQYF | TGTGCCAGCAGCATAGGACAGGGGGATCTTTACGAGCAGTACTTC
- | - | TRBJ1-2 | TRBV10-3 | CAISETGAYGYTF | TGTGCCATCAGTGAAACAGGAGCTTATGGCTACACCTTC
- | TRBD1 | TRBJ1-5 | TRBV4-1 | CASSQKPGQGAWYSNQPQHF | TGCGCCAGCAGCCAAAAACCGGGACAGGGGGCCTGGTATAGCAATCAGCCCCAGCATTTT
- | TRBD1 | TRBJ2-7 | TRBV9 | CAAGQGFCEQYF | TGTGCTGCGGGACAGGGGTTTTGCGAGCAGTACTTC
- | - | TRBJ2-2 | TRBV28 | CASSFSGTGELFF | TGTGCCAGCAGTTTTAGCGGTACCGGGGAGCTGTTTTTT
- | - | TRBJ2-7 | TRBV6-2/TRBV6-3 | CASSSWGAGEQYF | TGTGCCAGCAGCTCGTGGGGGGCTGGCGAGCAGTACTTC
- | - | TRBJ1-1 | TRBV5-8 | CASSHWRAEAFF | TGTGCCAGCAGCCACTGGAGGGCTGAAGCTTTCTTT
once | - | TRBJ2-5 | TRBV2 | CASRYSQGQETQYF | TGTGCCAGCAGATATTCCCAGGGGCAAGAGACCCAGTACTTC
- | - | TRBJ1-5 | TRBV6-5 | CASHGGVGQPQHF | TGTGCCAGCCACGGGGGAGTTGGTCAGCCCCAGCATTTT
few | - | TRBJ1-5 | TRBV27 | CASSLLGPKGSQPQHF | TGTGCCAGCAGTTTATTGGGGCCGAAGGGGAGCCAGCCCCAGCATTTT
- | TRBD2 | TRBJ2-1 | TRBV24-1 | CATSDPSGTSGYNEQFF | TGTGCCACCAGTGATCCATCGGGGACTAGCGGTTACAATGAGCAGTTCTTC
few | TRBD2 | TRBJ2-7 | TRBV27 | CASSPGTSGNYEQYF | TGTGCCAGCAGTCCCGGGACTAGCGGCAACTACGAGCAGTACTTC